Each of the 3 T cell receptor beta chains below was sequenced from the same sample in a study of T cell responses to AZD1222 COVID-19 vaccine. The protocol was immunoSEQ multiplex PCR, while the TCRdb copy is restricted to in-frame clones and leaves out a portion. The table has roughly 89,000 clones, around 89% seen once; the top ten hold roughly 4.5%. This specimen consisted of peripheral blood, obtained on day 0 of MenACWY control vaccination. These receptors were obtained from an adult in good health.

This clone was counted once. V gene TRBV6-5 combines with J gene TRBJ2-7; TRBD1 or TRBD2 may be the D gene (6 bases each). Between the trimmed V and J ends, which lost 5 bases and 6 bases, there was a span of 11 bases. Germline values: CDR1 MNHEY, CDR2 SVGAGI. CDR3 length: 12 residues. The CDR3 DNA follows: TGTGCCAGCAGTACAGGGACTTCCGAGCAGTACTTC. Protein sequence: CASSTGTSEQYF.

The chain has TRBV19 and TRBJ1-1; 7 bases are a match to TRBD1. This CDR3 spans 14 amino acids. V lost 6 bases and J lost 6; bases outside the gene matches: 10. Germline assignment: CDR1 LNHDA and CDR2 SQIVND (reference sequence). The DNA for the CDR3 is TGTGCCAGTAGATCAATCCAGGGGGAGGCTGAAGCTTTCTTT. It specifies CASRSIQGEAEAFF. The whole variable domain, filled in from reference TRBV19 and TRBJ1-1, reads DGGITQSPKYLFRKEGQNVTLSCEQNLNHDAMYWYRQDPGQGLRLIYYSQIVNDFQKGDIAEGYSVSREKKESFPLTVTSAQKNPTAFYLCASRSIQGEAEAFFGQGTRLTVV.

The rearrangement joins TRBV18 to TRBJ1-1, with 10 bases lining up with TRBD1. In germline, CDR1 is KGHSH, CDR2 LQKENI. Trimming at V came to 4 bases and at J to 3 bases, leaving 5 bases not matched to a gene. There are 15 residues in the CDR3. The CDR3 nucleotides read TGTGCCAGCTCACAGGGACAGGGGTTGTACACTGAAGCTTTCTTT. Its translation: CASSQGQGLYTEAFF.